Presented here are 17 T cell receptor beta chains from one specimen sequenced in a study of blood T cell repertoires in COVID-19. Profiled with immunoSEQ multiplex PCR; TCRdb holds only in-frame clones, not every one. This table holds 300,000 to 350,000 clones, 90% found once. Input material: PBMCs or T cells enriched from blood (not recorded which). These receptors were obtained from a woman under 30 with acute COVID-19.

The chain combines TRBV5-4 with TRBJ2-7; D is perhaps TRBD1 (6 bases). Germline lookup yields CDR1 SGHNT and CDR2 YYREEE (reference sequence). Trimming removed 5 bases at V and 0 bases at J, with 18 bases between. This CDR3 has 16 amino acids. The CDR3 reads CASRNDRDTRSYEQYF. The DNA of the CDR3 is TGTGCCAGCAGAAACGACCGGGACACGCGCTCCTACGAGCAGTACTTC. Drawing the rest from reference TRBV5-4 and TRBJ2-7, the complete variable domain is ETGVTQSPTHLIKTRGQQVTLRCSSQSGHNTVSWYQQALGQGPQFIFQYYREEENGRGNFPPRFSGLQFPNYSSELNVNALELDDSALYLCASRNDRDTRSYEQYFGPGTRLTVT.

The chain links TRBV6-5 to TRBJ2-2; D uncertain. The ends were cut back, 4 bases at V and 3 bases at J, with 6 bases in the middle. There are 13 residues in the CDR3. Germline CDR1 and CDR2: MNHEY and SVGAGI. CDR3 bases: TGTGCCAGCAGTTCATTAGACACCGGGGAGCTGTTTTTT. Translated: CASSSLDTGELFF.

The DNA for the CDR3 is TGTGCCAGCAATCCAGGGGATCAGCCCCAGCATTTT. It encodes CASNPGDQPQHF. The J gene is TRBJ1-5, the V gene TRBV28; possible D gene TRBD1, 6 bases. Trimming took off 7 bases at V and 5 bases at J, with 9 bases between the two ends. The CDR3 contains 12 residues. Germline loops: CDR1 MDHEN, CDR2 SYDVKM.

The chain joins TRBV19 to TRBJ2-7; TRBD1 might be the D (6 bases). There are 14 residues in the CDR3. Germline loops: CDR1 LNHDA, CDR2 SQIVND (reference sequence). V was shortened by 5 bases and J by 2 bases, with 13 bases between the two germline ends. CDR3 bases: TGTGCCAGTAGTTTACAGGGTGGACCCTACGAGCAGTACTTC. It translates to CASSLQGGPYEQYF.

CDR3 coding DNA: TGTGCCAGCAGCTTGTCTCTAGCGGGAGAGACAGATACGCAGTATTTT. This codes for CASSLSLAGETDTQYF. The chain uses TRBV7-2 and TRBJ2-3, with 10 bases aligning to TRBD2. CDR1 is SGHTA, CDR2 FQGNSA, per germline. The CDR3 spans 16 residues. Trimming cost V 3 bases and J 3 bases; bases outside gene matches: 6.

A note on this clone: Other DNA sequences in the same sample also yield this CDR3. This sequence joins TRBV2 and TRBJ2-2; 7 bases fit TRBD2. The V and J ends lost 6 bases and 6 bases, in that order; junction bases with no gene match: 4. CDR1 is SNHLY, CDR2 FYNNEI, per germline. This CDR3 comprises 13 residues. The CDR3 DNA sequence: TGTGCCAGCAGGGGGGGGATCGCCGGGGAGCTGTTTTTT. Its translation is CASRGGIAGELFF.

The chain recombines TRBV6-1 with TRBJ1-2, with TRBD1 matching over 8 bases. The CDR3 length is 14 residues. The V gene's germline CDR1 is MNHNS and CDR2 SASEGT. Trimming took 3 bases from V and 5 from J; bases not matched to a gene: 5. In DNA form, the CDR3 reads TGTGCCAGCAGTGACGCAGGGGGCAGGTATGGCTACACCTTC. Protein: CASSDAGGRYGYTF.

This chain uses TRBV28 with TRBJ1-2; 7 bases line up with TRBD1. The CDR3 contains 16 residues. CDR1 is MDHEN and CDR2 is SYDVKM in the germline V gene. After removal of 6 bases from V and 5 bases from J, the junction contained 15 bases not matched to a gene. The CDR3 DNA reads TGTGCCAGCAGAGACCCCCGGGACAGAGAACCATATGGCTACACCTTC. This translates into CASRDPRDREPYGYTF.

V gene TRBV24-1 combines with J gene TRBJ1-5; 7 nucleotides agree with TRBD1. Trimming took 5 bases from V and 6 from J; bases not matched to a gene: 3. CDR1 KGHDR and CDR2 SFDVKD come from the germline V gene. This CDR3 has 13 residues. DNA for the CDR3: TGTGCCACCAGTGCACCAGGGGGTCAGCCCCAGCATTTT. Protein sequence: CATSAPGGQPQHF.

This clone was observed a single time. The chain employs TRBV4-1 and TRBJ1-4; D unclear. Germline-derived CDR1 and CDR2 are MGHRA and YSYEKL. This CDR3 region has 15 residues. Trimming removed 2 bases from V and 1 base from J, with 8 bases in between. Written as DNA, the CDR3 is TGCGCCAGCAGCCAAAGAAAGAGAACTAATGAAAAACTGTTTTTT. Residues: CASSQRKRTNEKLFF.

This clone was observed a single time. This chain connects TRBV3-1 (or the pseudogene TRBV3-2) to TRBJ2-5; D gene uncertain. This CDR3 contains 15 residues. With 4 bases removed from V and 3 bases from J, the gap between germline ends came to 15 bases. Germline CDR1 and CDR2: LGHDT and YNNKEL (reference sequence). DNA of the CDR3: TGTGCCAGCAGCCCCCTAACGGCGGTGAAAGAGACCCAGTACTTC. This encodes CASSPLTAVKETQYF.

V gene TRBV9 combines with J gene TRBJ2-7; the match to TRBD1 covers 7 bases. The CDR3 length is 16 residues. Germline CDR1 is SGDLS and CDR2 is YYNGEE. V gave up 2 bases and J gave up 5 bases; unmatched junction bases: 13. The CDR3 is CASSVDRQGGNHEQYF. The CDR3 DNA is TGTGCCAGCAGCGTTGACAGACAGGGCGGTAATCACGAGCAGTACTTC. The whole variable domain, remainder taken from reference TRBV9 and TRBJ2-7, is DSGVTQTPKHLITATGQRVTLRCSPRSGDLSVYWYQQSLDQGLQFLIQYYNGEERAKGNILERFSAQQFPDLHSELNLSSLELGDSALYFCASSVDRQGGNHEQYFGPGTRLTVT.

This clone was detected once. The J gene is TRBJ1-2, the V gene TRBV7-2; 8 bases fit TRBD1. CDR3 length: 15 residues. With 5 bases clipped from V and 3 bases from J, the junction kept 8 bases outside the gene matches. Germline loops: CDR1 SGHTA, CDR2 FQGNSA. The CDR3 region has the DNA TGTGCCAGCAGCGAATACAGGGGACAGGACTATGGCTACACCTTC. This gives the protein CASSEYRGQDYGYTF.

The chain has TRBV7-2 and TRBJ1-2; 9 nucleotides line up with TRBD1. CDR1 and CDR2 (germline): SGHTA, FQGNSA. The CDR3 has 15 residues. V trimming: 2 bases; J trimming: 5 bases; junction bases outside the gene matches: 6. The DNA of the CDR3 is TGTGCCAGCAGCTTATCAGCCGGGACAGGGTATGGCTACACCTTC. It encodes CASSLSAGTGYGYTF.

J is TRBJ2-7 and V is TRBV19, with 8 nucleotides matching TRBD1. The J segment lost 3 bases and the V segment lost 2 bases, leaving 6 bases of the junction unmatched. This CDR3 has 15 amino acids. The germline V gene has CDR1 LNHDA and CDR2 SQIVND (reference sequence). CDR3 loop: CASSISGGSGYEQYF. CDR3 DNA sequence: TGTGCCAGTAGTATATCAGGGGGCAGCGGCTACGAGCAGTACTTC.

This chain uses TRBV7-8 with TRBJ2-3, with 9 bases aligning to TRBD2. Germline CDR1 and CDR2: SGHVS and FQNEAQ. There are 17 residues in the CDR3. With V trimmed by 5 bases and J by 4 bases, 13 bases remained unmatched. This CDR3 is CASSPKRAGGSADTQYF. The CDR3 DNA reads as TGTGCCAGCAGCCCAAAACGAGCGGGAGGAAGTGCAGATACGCAGTATTTT. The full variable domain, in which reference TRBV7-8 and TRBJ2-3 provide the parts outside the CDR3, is GAGVSQSPRYKVAKRGQDVALRCDPISGHVSLFWYQQALGQGPEFLTYFQNEAQLDKSGLPSDRFFAERPEGSVSTLKIQRTQQEDSAVYLCASSPKRAGGSADTQYFGPGTRLTVL.

For the CDR3, the DNA is TGTGCCACCAAGGACAGGGGGGATAGCAATCAGCCCCAGCATTTT. It codes for CATKDRGDSNQPQHF. The chain employs TRBV11-3 and TRBJ1-5; the match to TRBD1 covers 10 bases. V lost 10 bases to trimming and J lost 0 bases; unmatched junction nucleotides: 6. The CDR3 totals 15 residues. Germline-derived CDR1 and CDR2 are SGHNT and YENEEA.